A selection of T cell receptor beta chains follows, all from one sample in a study of T cell repertoires in cytomegalovirus infection. Each CDR3 protein gets one entry after TCRdb re-called the reads with MiXCR. The profile shows some 500,000 distinct CDR3 sequences, under 45% of them singletons. The antigens of these receptors remain unknown. The sample here was cultured PBMCs, taken from culture after CMV antigen stimulation. These receptors were obtained from a human donor in good health (CMV status not recorded). Some clones in this sample may be carry-over from other donors' samples. CDR3s include the opening cysteine and the closing phenylalanine or tryptophan.

V gene	J gene	CDR3 protein
TRBV12-3/TRBV12-4	TRBJ2-4	CASTLVSGGKNIQYF
TRBV6-2/TRBV6-3	TRBJ2-1	CASTPSGGHGNEQFF
TRBV7-8	TRBJ2-1	CASSLGGRPVMGEQFF
TRBV7-8	TRBJ1-6	CASSPIGASSYNSPLHF
TRBV7-8	TRBJ2-3	CAVSDTQYF
TRBV12-3/TRBV12-4	TRBJ1-3	CASSRLEGTIYF
TRBV6-1	TRBJ2-1	CASSGGPVNEQFF
TRBV28	TRBJ2-7	CASMVGWRGLSYEQYF
TRBV20-1	TRBJ1-5	CSAVSGTGDYQPQHF
TRBV19	TRBJ2-5	CASSMMTGVGETQYF
TRBV19	TRBJ2-1	CASGSGGAGYEQFF
TRBV6-1	TRBJ1-5	CASSGRGGIGNQPQHF
TRBV7-9	TRBJ2-4	CASSWDRAGNIQYF
TRBV7-2	TRBJ2-1	CASSPGAWGEQFF
TRBV2	TRBJ2-1	CASSVVHNEQFF
TRBV3-1	TRBJ2-3	CASSQRPAGRRDTDTQYF
TRBV11-2	TRBJ1-1	CASSLRRGMNTEAFF
TRBV7-2	TRBJ2-1	CASSLFGGVYNEQFF
TRBV12-3/TRBV12-4	TRBJ2-1	CASSFGSGGRSYNEQFF
TRBV18	TRBJ2-7	CASSPTLGLAGPSYEQYF
TRBV7-9	TRBJ2-7	CASSLVPGGFYEQYF
TRBV28	TRBJ2-5	CGSAETQYF
TRBV6-2/TRBV6-3	TRBJ1-5	CASSYEGKGNQPQHF
TRBV2	TRBJ1-2	CASTGWGYGYTF
TRBV25-1	TRBJ1-2	CASRRWGGGYTF
TRBV5-4	TRBJ2-1	CASSASSTYNEQFF
TRBV12-3/TRBV12-4	TRBJ2-7	CASSLLTYEQYF
TRBV2	TRBJ2-7	CASSEKGTGHYEQYF
TRBV7-2	TRBJ2-3	CASRPRTGDTQYF
TRBV7-8	TRBJ2-1	CASSEPSGLATDEQFF
TRBV7-2	TRBJ2-1	CASSLEGTGGEDEQFF
TRBV7-2	TRBJ2-1	CASSARLAGYNEQFF
TRBV4-1	TRBJ1-5	CASSQDRGQGQPQHF
TRBV7-6	TRBJ2-1	CASSLGPFSAYNEQFF
TRBV12-3/TRBV12-4	TRBJ1-5	CASSFDYVPNQPQHF
TRBV12-3/TRBV12-4	TRBJ1-1	CASAKGVYTEAFF
TRBV12-3/TRBV12-4	TRBJ2-1	CASSLGTQGDNEQFF
TRBV4-3	TRBJ2-7	CASSQDLGQDSYEQYF
TRBV28	TRBJ1-1	CASSLWGRPLLGAFF
TRBV6-2/TRBV6-3	TRBJ2-2	CASRPIGQAQSTGELFF
TRBV5-8	TRBJ1-2	CASSLVAGAGYTF
TRBV7-6	TRBJ2-1	CASSAAEVAGSRNEQFF
TRBV7-2	TRBJ2-5	CASSLDGVQTQYF
TRBV20-1	TRBJ2-1	CSARDGVDEQFF
TRBV7-3	TRBJ2-7	CASSSRRGPYEHYF
TRBV29-1	TRBJ1-1	CSVTLRGPEAFF
TRBV7-2	TRBJ2-5	CASSQGGLVEETQYF
TRBV11-3	TRBJ1-6	CASSLVRHRGVSPLHF
TRBV7-3	TRBJ1-4	CASSSTGTGYEKLFF
TRBV2	TRBJ2-2	CASSVGQGSPGELFF
TRBV5-1	TRBJ2-5	CASSFEVGQETQYF
TRBV7-8	TRBJ1-2	CASSLARTGNNYGYTF
TRBV6-1	TRBJ1-4	CASSDRGNEKLFF
TRBV6-1	TRBJ1-1	CASRAGPGTEAFF
TRBV19	TRBJ2-1	CASSIRRGGNGEQFF